These 6 T cell receptor beta chains originate from one sample sequenced in a study of blood T cell repertoires in COVID-19. Using immunoSEQ multiplex PCR, the repertoire was profiled, and TCRdb retains in-frame clones only, with some absent. The profile shows under 400,000 clones, nearly 90% of them singletons. Sequenced material: peripheral blood. These receptors were obtained from a man aged 18 to 30 with active or convalescent COVID-19.

The chain links TRBV19 to TRBJ1-5; 8 nucleotides align to TRBD1. Germline CDR1 is LNHDA and CDR2 is SQIVND (reference sequence). The V gene end was trimmed by 11 bases and the J gene end by 4 bases; junction bases not matched to a gene: 7. The CDR3 is 13 residues long. The CDR3, as DNA: TGTGCCGGAGGACAGGGTGATAATCAGCCCCAGCATTTT. Its translation: CAGGQGDNQPQHF.

The chain employs TRBV2 and TRBJ2-1, with 7 bases that match TRBD1. Germline CDR1 SNHLY, CDR2 FYNNEI. The V segment lost 10 bases and the J segment 5 bases; nucleotides outside the gene matches: 11. The CDR3 is 14 residues long. The CDR3 here is CANVKGANNNEQFF. CDR3 nucleotides: TGTGCCAACGTGAAGGGGGCGAATAACAATGAGCAGTTCTTC.

The V gene is TRBV4-2, the J gene TRBJ1-1; D is unresolved. Trimming removed 0 bases at V and 3 bases at J, with 14 bases between. The germline V gene has CDR1 LGHNA and CDR2 YNFKEQ. The CDR3 length is 16 residues. The CDR3 region has the DNA TGTGCCAGCAGCCAAGACCTCACAACGAGGGACACTGAAGCTTTCTTT. Protein sequence: CASSQDLTTRDTEAFF.

The gene calls are TRBV10-3 and TRBJ1-2, with D possibly matching TRBD1 (5 bases). The V gene lost 6 bases and the J gene lost 4 bases, with 21 bases spanning the gap. CDR1 is ENHRY and CDR2 is SYGVKD in the germline V gene. The CDR3 extends over 16 amino acids. In DNA, the CDR3 is TGTGCCATCAGGGGGACGGGAGTAGGGGATGTCTATGGCTACACCTTC. Protein: CAIRGTGVGDVYGYTF.

The chain recombines TRBV3-1 (or the pseudogene TRBV3-2) with TRBJ2-1; D is unresolved. The V gene lost 3 bases and the J gene lost 9 bases, with 9 bases spanning the gap. The CDR3 runs to 12 residues. CDR1 is LGHDT and CDR2 is YNNKEL in the germline V gene (reference sequence). The CDR3: CASSHQSGEQFF. Here the CDR3 DNA reads TGTGCCAGCAGCCACCAGTCTGGTGAGCAGTTCTTC.

The chain couples TRBV19 to TRBJ1-5, with 7 bases matching TRBD1. CDR3 length: 14 residues. Germline loops: CDR1 LNHDA, CDR2 SQIVND (reference sequence). The J segment lost 7 bases and the V segment lost 2 bases, leaving 5 bases of the junction unmatched. The DNA for the CDR3 is TGTGCCAGTAGTATACAGGGGGGCTGGCAGCCCCAGCATTTT. Protein product: CASSIQGGWQPQHF.